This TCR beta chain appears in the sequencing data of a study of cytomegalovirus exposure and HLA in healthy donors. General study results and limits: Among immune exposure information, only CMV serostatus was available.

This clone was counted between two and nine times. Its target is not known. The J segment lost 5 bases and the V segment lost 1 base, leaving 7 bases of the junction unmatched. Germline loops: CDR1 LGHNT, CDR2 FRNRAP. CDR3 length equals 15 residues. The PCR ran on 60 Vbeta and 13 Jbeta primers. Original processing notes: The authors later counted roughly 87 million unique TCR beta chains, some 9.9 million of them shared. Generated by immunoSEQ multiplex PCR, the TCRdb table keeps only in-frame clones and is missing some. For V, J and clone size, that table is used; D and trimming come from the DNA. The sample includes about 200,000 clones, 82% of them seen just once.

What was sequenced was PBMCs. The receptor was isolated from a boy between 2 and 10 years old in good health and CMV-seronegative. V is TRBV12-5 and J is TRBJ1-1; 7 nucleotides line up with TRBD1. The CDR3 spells CASGLGQGGDTEAFF. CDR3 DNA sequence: TGTGCTAGTGGTTTGGGACAGGGTGGTGATACTGAAGCTTTCTTT.